These 14 T cell receptor beta chains were all obtained from the same sample, sequenced in a study of technical replicates of blood from several donors. Libraries were prepared by immunoSEQ multiplex PCR; TCRdb keeps only in-frame clonotypes and omits some of them. There are more than 60,000 clones in the sample; about 92% occur only once, and 0.41% lies in the top ten. The sequenced sample consisted of T cells isolated from PBMCs. These receptors came from a human donor in good health.

This chain joins TRBV30 and TRBJ2-7; 8 bases align to TRBD1. Germline CDR1 is GTSNPN and CDR2 is SVGIG (reference sequence). The CDR3 length is 12 residues. V lost 3 bases and J lost 6; bases outside the gene matches: 4. CDR3 bases: TGTGCCTGGAGGAGACAGGGGCTCGAGCAGTACTTC. It codes for CAWRRQGLEQYF.

The J gene is TRBJ2-3, the V gene TRBV28, with unresolved D. Trimming pared 5 bases from V and 2 bases from J, leaving 5 bases between. The CDR3 covers 12 residues. Per germline, CDR1 MDHEN and CDR2 SYDVKM. CDR3: CASSLITDTQYF. Here the CDR3 DNA reads TGTGCCAGCAGTCTAATCACAGATACGCAGTATTTT.

The J gene is TRBJ2-1, the V gene TRBV19, with 9 bases lining up with TRBD2. Trimming cost V 0 bases and J 4 bases; bases outside gene matches: 7. Germline loops: CDR1 LNHDA, CDR2 SQIVND (reference sequence). The CDR3 consists of 17 residues. The CDR3 loop reads CASSIDPQREEYNEQFF. Here the CDR3 DNA reads TGTGCCAGTAGTATAGACCCCCAGCGGGAGGAATACAATGAGCAGTTCTTC.

This clone was seen just once. The chain combines TRBV5-6 with TRBJ2-1; 14 nucleotides align to TRBD2. There are 17 residues in the CDR3. Trimming removed 4 bases from V and 9 bases from J; junction bases left unmatched: 12. The germline V gene encodes CDR1 SGHDT and CDR2 YYEEEE. Written as DNA, the CDR3 is TGTGCCAGCAGCCTATTACGACTAGCGGGAGGGCCTGGTGAGCAGTTCTTC. Amino acid sequence: CASSLLRLAGGPGEQFF.

This clone was counted a single time. The V gene is TRBV11-3, the J gene TRBJ1-5; tentative D call: TRBD1 (5 bases). There are 13 residues in the CDR3. Trimming took off 5 bases at V and 6 bases at J, with 11 bases between the two ends. The germline V gene has CDR1 SGHNT and CDR2 YENEEA. In DNA form, the CDR3 reads TGTGCCAGCAGCCCCGGGGGGGGTCAGCCCCAGCATTTT. It specifies CASSPGGGQPQHF. Full variable domain (remainder filled in from reference TRBV11-3 and TRBJ1-5): EAGVVQSPRYKIIEKKQPVAFWCNPISGHNTLYWYLQNLGQGPELLIRYENEEAVDDSQLPKDRFSAERLKGVDSTLKIQPAELGDSAVYLCASSPGGGQPQHFGDGTRLSIL.

The chain links TRBV10-3 to TRBJ2-1, with 9 nucleotides matching TRBD2. Germline V gives CDR1 ENHRY, CDR2 SYGVKD. The CDR3 totals 17 residues. Trimming cost V 9 bases and J 8 bases; bases outside gene matches: 20. DNA of the CDR3: TGTGCCATGGGCCTAGCGGGATCCAGGGGGAGGTTCGATGAGCAGTTCTTC. This translates into CAMGLAGSRGRFDEQFF.

The chain couples TRBV6-5 to TRBJ2-2; TRBD1 matches at 7 bases. CDR3 size: 13 residues. Unmatched junction bases numbered 4, after V lost 5 bases and J lost 7 bases. The germline CDR1 and CDR2 sequences are MNHEY and SVGAGI. CDR3 in amino acids: CASSPDRDGELFF. For the CDR3, the DNA is TGTGCCAGCAGTCCCGACAGGGACGGGGAGCTGTTTTTT.

The chain is built from TRBV2 and TRBJ1-1; TRBD1 is a possible D gene (5 bases). CDR1 is SNHLY, CDR2 FYNNEI, per germline. The CDR3 is 14 residues long. V lost 4 bases to trimming and J lost 5 bases, with 14 bases between them. The CDR3 DNA is TGTGCCAGCAGTGGGAATGGGGGGGGGACTGAAGCTTTCTTT. Its translation is CASSGNGGGTEAFF.

This clone has a handful of counts. The J gene is TRBJ1-1, the V gene TRBV11-3; no reliable D call. The germline V gene encodes CDR1 SGHNT and CDR2 YENEEA. The CDR3 totals 12 residues. With 4 bases removed from V and 0 bases from J, the gap between germline ends came to 3 bases. CDR3 residues: CASSSMNTEAFF. CDR3 coding DNA: TGTGCCAGCAGCTCTATGAACACTGAAGCTTTCTTT.

The chain has TRBV7-9 and TRBJ2-2; D not certain. CDR1 and CDR2 from the germline V gene are SEHNR and FQNEAQ (reference sequence). CDR3 length equals 14 residues. V lost 2 bases, J lost 0 bases, and 4 bases lay in between. As DNA, the CDR3 is TGTGCCAGCAGCTTAAGCCCGAACACCGGGGAGCTGTTTTTT. This encodes CASSLSPNTGELFF.

The rearrangement links TRBV5-1 to TRBJ2-3; D gene uncertain. The CDR3 extends over 14 amino acids. The V and J ends lost 4 bases and 1 base respectively, with 10 bases between them. Looked up from germline, CDR1 is SGHRS and CDR2 is YFSETQ. Written as DNA, the CDR3 is TGCGCCAGCAGCCCACTTACAGGCACAGATACGCAGTATTTT. This gives the protein CASSPLTGTDTQYF.

This sequence joins TRBV6-5 and TRBJ1-2; no definite D call. V was trimmed by 0 bases and J by 6 bases, leaving 11 bases between them. The CDR3 runs 14 residues. Germline V gene lookup returns CDR1 MNHEY and CDR2 SVGAGI. The CDR3 sequence: CASSYSVHRNGYTF. DNA for the CDR3: TGTGCCAGCAGTTACTCGGTTCACAGAAATGGCTACACCTTC.

This sequence joins TRBV19 and TRBJ1-1, with TRBD1 matching over 9 bases. CDR1 is LNHDA and CDR2 is SQIVND in the germline V gene (reference sequence). This CDR3 is built from 15 residues. Trimming took 5 bases from V and 2 from J; bases not matched to a gene: 6. The CDR3, as DNA: TGTGCCAGTAGTCCATGGACAGGGGTAAACACTGAAGCTTTCTTT. Translating gives CASSPWTGVNTEAFF. The full variable domain, with the rest looked up from reference TRBV19 and TRBJ1-1, is DGGITQSPKYLFRKEGQNVTLSCEQNLNHDAMYWYRQDPGQGLRLIYYSQIVNDFQKGDIAEGYSVSREKKESFPLTVTSAQKNPTAFYLCASSPWTGVNTEAFFGQGTRLTVV.

This clone has just one count. This CDR3 reads CASSLARGSGETQYF. The CDR3, as DNA: TGCGCCAGCAGCTTGGCTAGGGGCAGTGGAGAGACCCAGTACTTC. This chain joins TRBV5-1 and TRBJ2-5, with D possibly TRBD1 on 5 matching bases. V dropped 0 bases and J dropped 4 bases, with 13 bases sitting between them. Germline CDR1 SGHRS, CDR2 YFSETQ. This CDR3 has 15 amino acids. The full variable domain, completed using reference TRBV5-1 and TRBJ2-5, is KAGVTQTPRYLIKTRGQQVTLSCSPISGHRSVSWYQQTPGQGLQFLFEYFSETQRNKGNFPGRFSGRQFSNSRSEMNVSTLELGDSALYLCASSLARGSGETQYFGPGTRLLVL.